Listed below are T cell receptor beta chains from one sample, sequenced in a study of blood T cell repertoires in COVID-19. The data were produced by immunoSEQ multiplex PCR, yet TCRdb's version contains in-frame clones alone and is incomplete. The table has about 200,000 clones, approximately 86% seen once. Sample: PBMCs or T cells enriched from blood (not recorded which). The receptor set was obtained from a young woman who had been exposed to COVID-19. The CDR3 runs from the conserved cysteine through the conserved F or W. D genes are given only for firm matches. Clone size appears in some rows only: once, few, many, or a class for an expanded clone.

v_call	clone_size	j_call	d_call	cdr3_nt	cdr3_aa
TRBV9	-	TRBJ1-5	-	TGTGCCAGCAGCGTAGATGGGGCTGGGCAGCCCCAGCATTTT	CASSVDGAGQPQHF
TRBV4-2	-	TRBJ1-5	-	TGTGCCAGCAGCCAAGATCGAACAGGGCAACAGCCCCAGCATTTT	CASSQDRTGQQPQHF
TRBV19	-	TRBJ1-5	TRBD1	TGTGCCAGTAGTCAAGGGACAGGGGGCAATCAGCCCCAGCATTTT	CASSQGTGGNQPQHF
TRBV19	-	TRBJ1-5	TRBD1	TGTGCCAGTAGCCCAGGACAGGGGGCTCAGCCCCAGCATTTT	CASSPGQGAQPQHF
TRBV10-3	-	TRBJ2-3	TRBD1	TGTGCCATCAGTGGGGAAACAGGGGTGGCAGATACGCAGTATTTT	CAISGETGVADTQYF
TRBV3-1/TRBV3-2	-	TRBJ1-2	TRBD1	TGTGCCAGCAGCCAAGATGGGGGACAGGGGCTCATCTATGGCTACACCTTC	CASSQDGGQGLIYGYTF
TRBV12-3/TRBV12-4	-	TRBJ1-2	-	TGTGCCAGCAGTTTTGAGGGTCAGTATGGCTACACCTTC	CASSFEGQYGYTF
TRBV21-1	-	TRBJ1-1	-	TGTGCCAGCCACTTCGGGGCTGAAGCTTTCTTT	CASHFGAEAFF
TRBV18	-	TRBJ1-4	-	TGTGCCAGCTCCCCGACGAGGGGGACTAATGAAAAACTGTTTTTT	CASSPTRGTNEKLFF
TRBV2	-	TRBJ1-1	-	TGTGCCAGCCAAGAAGGACGGAGGACTGAAGCTTTCTTT	CASQEGRRTEAFF
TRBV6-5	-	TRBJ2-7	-	TGTGCCAGCAGCACGGAACAGAGCTACGAGCAGTACTTC	CASSTEQSYEQYF
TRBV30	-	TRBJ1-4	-	TGTGCCTGTGGAGGGCCTACAACTAATGAAAAACTGTTTTTT	CACGGPTTNEKLFF
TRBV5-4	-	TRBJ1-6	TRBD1	TGTGCCAGCAGCCTCTGGACAGGGGGCAATTCACCCCTCCACTTT	CASSLWTGGNSPLHF
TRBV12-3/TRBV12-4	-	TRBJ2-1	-	TGTGCCAGCAGTTCTAACAGCGGGTGGCAGTTCTTC	CASSSNSGWQFF
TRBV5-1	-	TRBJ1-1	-	TGCGCCAGCAGCTTGGTAGTTGAGGGGGCTGAAGCTTTCTTT	CASSLVVEGAEAFF
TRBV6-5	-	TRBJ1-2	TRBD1	TGTGCCAGCAGTAACGGTATAACAGGGGGCTATGGCTACACCTTC	CASSNGITGGYGYTF
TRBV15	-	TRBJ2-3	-	TGTGCCACCAGCCCGATGCTAAGCGGCACAGATACGCAGTATTTT	CATSPMLSGTDTQYF
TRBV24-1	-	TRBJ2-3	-	TGTGCCACCAGTGATTTGCGACCCCCGAACAAACAGGCAGGAGGGGGCACAGATACGCAGTATTTT	CATSDLRPPNKQAGGGTDTQYF
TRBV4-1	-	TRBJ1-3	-	TGCGCCAGCAGTTCAGACACCCGCTCTGGAAACACCATATATTTT	CASSSDTRSGNTIYF
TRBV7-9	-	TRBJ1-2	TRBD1	TGTGCCAGCAGCTCCCCGGGGACAGGGGCTTATGGCTACACCTTC	CASSSPGTGAYGYTF
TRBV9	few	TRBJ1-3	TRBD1	TGTGCCAGCAGCGTAAGACAGGGATTAGACGGAAACACCATATATTTT	CASSVRQGLDGNTIYF
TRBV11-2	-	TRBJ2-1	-	TGTGCCAGCACCCGTGAGGGCTCCTACAATGAGCAGTTCTTC	CASTREGSYNEQFF
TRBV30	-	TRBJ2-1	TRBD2	TGTGCCTGGAGTCTCATAGCGGGGGAATACAATGAGCAGTTCTTC	CAWSLIAGEYNEQFF
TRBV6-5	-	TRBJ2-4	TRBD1	TGTGCCAGCAGTTACCAACAGGGGCAAAGGCACATTCAGTACTTC	CASSYQQGQRHIQYF
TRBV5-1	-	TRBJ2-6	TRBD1	TGCGCCAGCAGGCAAGGACAGGCACTTTCTGGGGCCAACGTCCTGACTTTC	CASRQGQALSGANVLTF
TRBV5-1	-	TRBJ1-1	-	TGCGCCAGCTCCGGGGGACGGGCCCCCACTGAAGCTTTCTTT	CASSGGRAPTEAFF
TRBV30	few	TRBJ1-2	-	TGTGCCTGGAGTGTAACGGGGGTCGGCTACACCTTC	CAWSVTGVGYTF